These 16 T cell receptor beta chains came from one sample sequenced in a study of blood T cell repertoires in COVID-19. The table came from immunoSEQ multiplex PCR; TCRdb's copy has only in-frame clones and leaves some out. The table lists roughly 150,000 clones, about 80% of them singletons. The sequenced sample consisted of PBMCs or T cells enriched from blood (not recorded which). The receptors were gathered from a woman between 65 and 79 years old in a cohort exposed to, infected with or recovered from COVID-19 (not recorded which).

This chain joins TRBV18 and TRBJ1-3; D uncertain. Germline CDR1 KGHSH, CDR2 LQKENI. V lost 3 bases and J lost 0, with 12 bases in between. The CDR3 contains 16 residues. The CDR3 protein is CASSPFFESSGNTIYF. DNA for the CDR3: TGTGCCAGCTCACCCTTTTTCGAGAGCTCTGGAAACACCATATATTTT.

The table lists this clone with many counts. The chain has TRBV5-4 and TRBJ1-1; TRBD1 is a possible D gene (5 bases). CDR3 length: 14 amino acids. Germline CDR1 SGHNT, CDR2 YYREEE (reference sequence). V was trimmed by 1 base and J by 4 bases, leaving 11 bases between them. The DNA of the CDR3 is TGTGCCAGCAGCTTGAGGGGCGTCGGCACTGAAGCTTTCTTT. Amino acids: CASSLRGVGTEAFF. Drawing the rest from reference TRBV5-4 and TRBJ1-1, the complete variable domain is ETGVTQSPTHLIKTRGQQVTLRCSSQSGHNTVSWYQQALGQGPQFIFQYYREEENGRGNFPPRFSGLQFPNYSSELNVNALELDDSALYLCASSLRGVGTEAFFGQGTRLTVV.

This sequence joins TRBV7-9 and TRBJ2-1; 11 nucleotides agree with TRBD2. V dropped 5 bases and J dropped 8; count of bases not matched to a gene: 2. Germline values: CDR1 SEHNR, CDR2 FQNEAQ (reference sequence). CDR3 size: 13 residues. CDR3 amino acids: CASSGTSGDEQFF. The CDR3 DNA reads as TGTGCCAGCAGCGGGACTAGCGGTGATGAGCAGTTCTTC.

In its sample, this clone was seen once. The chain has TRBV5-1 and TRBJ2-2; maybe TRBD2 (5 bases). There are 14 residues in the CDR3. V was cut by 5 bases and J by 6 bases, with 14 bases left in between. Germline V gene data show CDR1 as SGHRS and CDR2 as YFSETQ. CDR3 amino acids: CASSSQTEAGELFF. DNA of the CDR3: TGCGCCAGCAGTTCGCAGACGGAGGCCGGGGAGCTGTTTTTT.

The CDR3 reads CASILQGAIRSYGYTF. The CDR3 DNA sequence: TGTGCCAGCATCCTACAGGGGGCCATACGATCCTATGGCTACACCTTC. This chain joins TRBV5-6 and TRBJ1-2, with 9 bases aligning to TRBD1. From germline, CDR1 is SGHDT and CDR2 YYEEEE. CDR3 size: 16 residues. After removal of 6 bases from V and 4 bases from J, the junction contained 13 bases not matched to a gene.

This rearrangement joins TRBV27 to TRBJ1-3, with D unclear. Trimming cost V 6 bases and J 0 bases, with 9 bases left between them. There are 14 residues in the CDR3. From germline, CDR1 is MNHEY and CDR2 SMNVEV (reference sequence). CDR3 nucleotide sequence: TGTGCCAGCAGGGGGAGCACCTCTGGAAACACCATATATTTT. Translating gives CASRGSTSGNTIYF.

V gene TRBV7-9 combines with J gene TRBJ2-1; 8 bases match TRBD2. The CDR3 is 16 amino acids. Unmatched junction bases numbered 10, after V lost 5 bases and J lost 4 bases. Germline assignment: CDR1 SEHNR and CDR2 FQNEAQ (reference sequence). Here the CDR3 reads CASSNNPGLGYNEQFF. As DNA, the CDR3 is TGTGCCAGCAGCAACAACCCGGGACTAGGTTACAATGAGCAGTTCTTC.

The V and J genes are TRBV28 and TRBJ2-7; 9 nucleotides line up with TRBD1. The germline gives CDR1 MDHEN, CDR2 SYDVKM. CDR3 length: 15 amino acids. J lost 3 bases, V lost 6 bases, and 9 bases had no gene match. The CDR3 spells CASRPFVGQGYEQYF. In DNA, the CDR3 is TGTGCCAGCAGACCGTTTGTGGGACAGGGCTACGAGCAGTACTTC. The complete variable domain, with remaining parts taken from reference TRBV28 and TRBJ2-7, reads DVKVTQSSRYLVKRTGEKVFLECVQDMDHENMFWYRQDPGLGLRLIYFSYDVKMKEKGDIPEGYSVSREKKERFSLILESASTNQTSMYLCASRPFVGQGYEQYFGPGTRLTVT.

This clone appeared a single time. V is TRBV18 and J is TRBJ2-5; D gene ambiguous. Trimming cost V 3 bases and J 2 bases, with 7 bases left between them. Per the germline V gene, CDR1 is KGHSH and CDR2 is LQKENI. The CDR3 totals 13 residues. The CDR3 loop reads CASSPGVQETQYF. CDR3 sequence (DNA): TGTGCCAGCTCACCCGGTGTTCAAGAGACCCAGTACTTC.

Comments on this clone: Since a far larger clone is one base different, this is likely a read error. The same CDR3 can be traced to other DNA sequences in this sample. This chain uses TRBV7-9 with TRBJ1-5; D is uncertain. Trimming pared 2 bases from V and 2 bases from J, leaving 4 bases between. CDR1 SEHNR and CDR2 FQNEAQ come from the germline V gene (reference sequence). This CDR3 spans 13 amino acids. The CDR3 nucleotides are TGTGCCAGCAGCTTACAGGGCAATCAGCCCCAGCATTTT. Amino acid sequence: CASSLQGNQPQHF.

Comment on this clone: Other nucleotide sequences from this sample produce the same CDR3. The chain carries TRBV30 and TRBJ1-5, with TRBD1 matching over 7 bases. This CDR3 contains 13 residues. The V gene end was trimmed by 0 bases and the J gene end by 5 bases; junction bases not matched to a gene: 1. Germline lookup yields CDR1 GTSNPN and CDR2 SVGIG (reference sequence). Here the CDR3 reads CAWSVGGDQPQHF. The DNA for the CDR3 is TGTGCCTGGAGTGTAGGGGGCGATCAGCCCCAGCATTTT.

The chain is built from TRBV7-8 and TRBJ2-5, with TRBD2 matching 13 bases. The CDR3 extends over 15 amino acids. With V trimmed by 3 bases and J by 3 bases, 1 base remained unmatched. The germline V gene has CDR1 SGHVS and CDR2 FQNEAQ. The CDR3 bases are TGTGCCAGCAGCTTCGGACTAGCGGGAGAAGAGACCCAGTACTTC. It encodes CASSFGLAGEETQYF. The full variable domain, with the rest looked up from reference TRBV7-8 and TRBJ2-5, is GAGVSQSPRYKVAKRGQDVALRCDPISGHVSLFWYQQALGQGPEFLTYFQNEAQLDKSGLPSDRFFAERPEGSVSTLKIQRTQQEDSAVYLCASSFGLAGEETQYFGPGTRLLVL.

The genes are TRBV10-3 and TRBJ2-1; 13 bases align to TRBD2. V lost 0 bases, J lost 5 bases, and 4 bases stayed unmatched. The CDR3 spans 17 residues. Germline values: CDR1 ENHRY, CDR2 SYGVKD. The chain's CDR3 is CAISESRGTSGNNEQFF. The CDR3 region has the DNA TGTGCCATCAGTGAGTCGCGTGGGACTAGCGGGAACAATGAGCAGTTCTTC.

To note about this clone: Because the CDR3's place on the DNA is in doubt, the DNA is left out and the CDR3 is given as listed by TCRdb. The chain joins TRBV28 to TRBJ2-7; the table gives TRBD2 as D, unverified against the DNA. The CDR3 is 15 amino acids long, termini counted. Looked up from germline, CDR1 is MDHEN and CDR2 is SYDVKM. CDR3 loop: CASATPSRDPYEQYF.

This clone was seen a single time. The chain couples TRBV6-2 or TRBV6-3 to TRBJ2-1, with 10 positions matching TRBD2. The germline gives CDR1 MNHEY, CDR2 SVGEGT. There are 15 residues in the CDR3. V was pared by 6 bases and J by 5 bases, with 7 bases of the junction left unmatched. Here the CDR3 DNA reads TGTGCCAGCAGCCCAAGCGGGAGGGGAAACAATGAGCAGTTCTTC. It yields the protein CASSPSGRGNNEQFF.

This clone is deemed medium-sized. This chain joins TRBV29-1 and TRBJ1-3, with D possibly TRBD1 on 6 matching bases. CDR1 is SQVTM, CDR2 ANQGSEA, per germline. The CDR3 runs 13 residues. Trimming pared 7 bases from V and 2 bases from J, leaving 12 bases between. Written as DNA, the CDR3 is TGCAGCGCTGCGGACAGAGCTGGAAACACCATATATTTT. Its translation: CSAADRAGNTIYF.